This T cell receptor (beta chain) stems from a study of molecular identifiers for immune sequencing clone quantification. Only a few counts were recorded for this clonotype. TCRdb called the PCR reads again in MiXCR, with one record for every CDR3 protein. The sample lists over 85,000 distinct CDR3 sequences, under 40% seen once, with 9% to 10% in the top ten. Germline CDR1 reads SNHLY; CDR2 reads FYNNEI. V was cut by 7 bases and J by 10 bases, with 14 bases left in between. This CDR3 contains 12 residues. This TCR was sampled from a human donor in good health. Some libraries in this study had Jurkat cell RNA spiked in. Sequenced input: naive CD8+ T cells from blood, with Jurkat cell RNA spiked in. Subset meaning: FACS-sorted CD8+CD4-CCR7+CD45RA+ naive T cells. The genes are TRBV2 and TRBJ2-1, with D uncertain. The CDR3 DNA sequence: TGTGCCAGCATTTCCGGACCGAGGGAGCAGTTCTTC. Translating gives CASISGPREQFF.